The 29 T cell receptor beta chains below were found in one sample sequenced in a study of OX40 agonist ivuxolimab in advanced cancers. Receptor libraries were prepared by the immunoSEQ multiplex PCR assay. TCRdb took this table from immuneACCESS and kept in-frame rearrangements with V and J called. Such tables lack part of the clones; where checked against another copy, unresolved V genes explain under half of the gap, and the rest is unexplained. For this sample there are around 100,000 clones; roughly 90% appear just once. Jointly, the top ten make up under 0.2% of the sample. This specimen was CD4+ or CD8+ T cells sorted from blood, taken in a trial of the OX40 agonist ivuxolimab. The receptors were sampled from an adult with an advanced solid tumor such as melanoma, head and neck, liver or kidney cancer.

This chain connects TRBV18 to TRBJ2-7, with D perhaps matching TRBD1 (5 bases). Trimming shortened V by 3 bases and J by 7 bases, and 10 bases separated the two germline ends. Germline loops: CDR1 KGHSH, CDR2 LQKENI. The CDR3 is made up of 12 amino acids. CDR3 DNA sequence: TGTGCCAGCTCACCGGCAGGGTGGGAGCAGTACTTC. Translating it yields CASSPAGWEQYF. The whole variable domain, remainder taken from reference TRBV18 and TRBJ2-7, is NAGVMQNPRHLVRRRGQEARLRCSPMKGHSHVYWYRQLPEEGLKFMVYLQKENIIDESGMPKERFSAEFPKEGPSILRIQQVVRGDSAAYFCASSPAGWEQYFGPGTRLTVT.

The genes are TRBV2 and TRBJ2-5; D is perhaps TRBD1 (5 bases). Per the germline V gene, CDR1 is SNHLY and CDR2 is FYNNEI. V lost 5 bases, J lost 3 bases, and 13 bases lay in between. CDR3 length: 14 amino acids. This chain's CDR3 is CASSSRGSKETQYF. Written as DNA, the CDR3 is TGTGCCAGCAGTTCTAGGGGATCTAAAGAGACCCAGTACTTC.

The chain uses TRBV13 and TRBJ2-7, with D hard to call. V lost 2 bases and J lost 1, with 9 bases in between. The CDR3 is 14 amino acids. Germline V gives CDR1 PRHDT, CDR2 FYEKMQ (reference sequence). The CDR3 sequence is CASSLYDGSYEQYF. In nucleotides, the CDR3 is TGTGCCAGCAGCTTATATGACGGTTCCTACGAGCAGTACTTC. The complete variable domain, with remaining parts taken from reference TRBV13 and TRBJ2-7, reads AAGVIQSPRHLIKEKRETATLKCYPIPRHDTVYWYQQGPGQDPQFLISFYEKMQSDKGSIPDRFSAQQFSDYHSELNMSSLELGDSALYFCASSLYDGSYEQYFGPGTRLTVT.

This clone has only one observation. V is TRBV19 and J is TRBJ2-5; 9 bases fit TRBD2. The length of the CDR3 is 17 residues. Trimming took 5 bases from V and 0 from J; bases not matched to a gene: 10. Germline CDR1 is LNHDA and CDR2 is SQIVND (reference sequence). The CDR3 region is CASSLRTSVQYQETQYF. Written as DNA, the CDR3 is TGTGCCAGTAGTCTTCGGACTAGCGTACAGTACCAAGAGACCCAGTACTTC.

The V and J genes are TRBV7-9 and TRBJ1-1; D gene ambiguous. The CDR3 extends over 14 amino acids. With 5 bases removed from V and 1 base from J, the gap between germline ends came to 11 bases. CDR1 and CDR2 from the germline V gene are SEHNR and FQNEAQ (reference sequence). CDR3: CASSPEGGNTEAFF. CDR3 nucleotides: TGTGCCAGCAGCCCTGAAGGTGGGAACACTGAAGCTTTCTTT. Looking up the rest from reference TRBV7-9 and TRBJ1-1 gives the full variable domain: DTGVSQNPRHKITKRGQNVTFRCDPISEHNRLYWYRQTLGQGPEFLTYFQNEAQLEKSRLLSDRFSAERPKGSFSTLEIQRTEQGDSAMYLCASSPEGGNTEAFFGQGTRLTVV.

J is TRBJ1-1 and V is TRBV6-1, with 8 bases matching TRBD1. The CDR3 is made up of 15 amino acids. J gave up 0 bases and V 8 bases, and 8 bases lay outside the gene matches. Germline V gives CDR1 MNHNS, CDR2 SASEGT. The CDR3 DNA is TGTGCCAGCGAACCCCAGGGGGCATTGAACACTGAAGCTTTCTTT. It yields the protein CASEPQGALNTEAFF.

The V gene is TRBV27, the J gene TRBJ1-6; D is perhaps TRBD1 (6 bases). CDR1 and CDR2 from the germline V gene are MNHEY and SMNVEV (reference sequence). V was cut by 1 base and J by 10 bases, with 11 bases left in between. This CDR3 contains 14 residues. This CDR3 is CASSLLTGYSPLHF. CDR3 coding DNA: TGTGCCAGCAGTTTATTAACAGGGTACTCACCCCTCCACTTT.

V and J are TRBV5-1 and TRBJ2-6; the D gene could be TRBD1 or TRBD2 (5 bases each). Germline V lookup: CDR1 SGHRS, CDR2 YFSETQ. The CDR3 covers 14 residues. The germline V and J ends were trimmed by 4 bases and 5 bases, with 10 bases remaining between them. The CDR3 DNA sequence: TGCGCCAGCAGCGAGGGGTTTAGGGCCAACGTCCTGACTTTC. It encodes CASSEGFRANVLTF.

J is TRBJ2-7 and V is TRBV15, with 10 positions matching TRBD2. The V segment lost 1 base and the J segment 5 bases; nucleotides outside the gene matches: 8. The germline V gene encodes CDR1 LNHNV and CDR2 YYDKDF (reference sequence). The CDR3 length is 16 residues. The CDR3 DNA sequence: TGTGCCACCAGCAGAGCTAGCGGGAGAACTTCGGACGAGCAGTACTTC. Residues: CATSRASGRTSDEQYF. Based on the CDR3 plus reference TRBV15 and TRBJ2-7, the full variable domain is DAMVIQNPRYQVTQFGKPVTLSCSQTLNHNVMYWYQQKSSQAPKLLFHYYDKDFNNEADTPDNFQSRRPNTSFCFLDIRSPGLGDTAMYLCATSRASGRTSDEQYFGPGTRLTVT.

This chain uses TRBV21-1 with TRBJ1-1; the D call of TRBD1 is as the table states it, not checked on the DNA. TRBV21-1 is a pseudogene segment. This CDR3 is built from 18 residues. The CDR3 DNA sequence: TGTGCCAGCATCGGCCACAGGGGCTGGGGGTTTATGAACACTGAAGCTTTCTTT. This gives the protein CASIGHRGWGFMNTEAFF.

The rearrangement links TRBV10-2 to TRBJ2-1; D is ambiguous. The CDR3 runs 11 residues. V was clipped by 3 bases and J by 6 bases, with 3 bases between them. CDR1 is WSHSY and CDR2 is SAAADI in the germline V gene. In DNA form, the CDR3 reads TGCGCCAGCAGTGAACCCAATGAGCAGTTCTTC. This sequence encodes CASSEPNEQFF.

The rearrangement joins TRBV2 to TRBJ2-7; D unclear. The CDR3 contains 13 residues. Deletions cut 6 bases from V and 2 bases from J, with 11 bases between. Germline CDR1 and CDR2: SNHLY and FYNNEI. In DNA form, the CDR3 reads TGTGCCAGCAGAAGAGAATTACCCTACGAGCAGTACTTC. Its protein product is CASRRELPYEQYF.

The rearrangement links TRBV9 to TRBJ2-7; D is tentatively TRBD1 or TRBD2 (6 bases each). This CDR3 has 15 residues. Germline CDR1 and CDR2: SGDLS and YYNGEE. Between the trimmed V and J ends, which lost 0 bases and 3 bases, there was a span of 13 bases. CDR3 amino acids: CASSVEEGVSYEQYF. Written as DNA, the CDR3 is TGTGCCAGCAGCGTAGAGGAGGGGGTGAGCTACGAGCAGTACTTC.

This chain links TRBV6-5 with TRBJ1-1; a possible D gene is TRBD1 (5 bases). V was clipped by 8 bases and J by 5 bases, with 18 bases between them. The germline V gene encodes CDR1 MNHEY and CDR2 SVGAGI. CDR3 length: 14 residues. The CDR3 nucleotides are TGTGCCAGCCGTCGGGACCCCGGAGGTACTGAAGCTTTCTTT. Protein product: CASRRDPGGTEAFF.

The CDR3 DNA follows: TGTGCCAGCAGTGTTTTCGGGGCCACAGATACGCAGTATTTT. This translates into CASSVFGATDTQYF. The chain employs TRBV2 and TRBJ2-3; possibly TRBD1 or TRBD2 for D (5 bases each). The length of the CDR3 is 14 residues. Trimming left V 4 bases short and J 2 bases short, with 10 bases between. Germline CDR1 and CDR2: SNHLY and FYNNEI.

This chain links TRBV18 with TRBJ1-3, with D hard to call. This CDR3 contains 14 residues. In germline, CDR1 is KGHSH, CDR2 LQKENI. V lost 3 bases and J 5 bases, leaving 11 bases between the germline ends. The CDR3 bases are TGTGCCAGCTCACCCGAAACGACGAGAAACACCATATATTTT. Its protein is CASSPETTRNTIYF.

The J gene is TRBJ2-3, the V gene TRBV5-1; D is perhaps TRBD2 (5 bases). With 4 bases removed from V and 0 bases from J, the gap between germline ends came to 15 bases. Per the germline V gene, CDR1 is SGHRS and CDR2 is YFSETQ. The CDR3 consists of 16 residues. In DNA form, the CDR3 reads TGCGCCAGCAGCCGGGGTTCCATTGGGAGCACAGATACGCAGTATTTT. Translated, it gives CASSRGSIGSTDTQYF.

The CDR3 sequence is CASSHQGVADTQYF. In nucleotides, the CDR3 is TGTGCCAGCAGTCATCAAGGGGTGGCAGATACGCAGTATTTT. This chain connects TRBV6-6 to TRBJ2-3; perhaps TRBD1 as D (5 bases). CDR3 length equals 14 residues. Trimming cost V 5 bases and J 4 bases, with 13 bases left between them. In germline, CDR1 is MNHNY, CDR2 SVGAGI (reference sequence).

The rearrangement joins TRBV19 to TRBJ1-4; D not resolved. Germline V lookup: CDR1 LNHDA, CDR2 SQIVND (reference sequence). Trimming removed 9 bases from V and 10 bases from J, with 15 bases in between. The CDR3 consists of 12 residues. CDR3 DNA: TGTGCCAGCCGAACCCCTCCGGGAAAACTGTTTTTT. It specifies CASRTPPGKLFF.

This chain links TRBV5-1 with TRBJ1-3; D ambiguous. The CDR3 has 15 residues. Trimming shortened V by 0 bases and J by 4 bases, and 11 bases separated the two germline ends. Per germline, CDR1 SGHRS and CDR2 YFSETQ. The CDR3 DNA is TGCGCCAGCAGCTTGGTTAGTGGCAGCGGAAACACCATATATTTT. Translating gives CASSLVSGSGNTIYF.

The genes are TRBV7-8 and TRBJ2-3; 8 bases line up with TRBD2. This CDR3 has 13 residues. Germline CDR1 SGHVS, CDR2 FQNEAQ. The trim removed 6 bases at V and 6 bases at J, leaving 5 bases unmatched. In DNA, the CDR3 is TGTGCCAGCAGTGGACTAGCATGGGATACGCAGTATTTT. Its translation is CASSGLAWDTQYF.

The chain couples TRBV7-2 to TRBJ2-1, with D perhaps TRBD1 or TRBD2 (5 bases each). Deletions cut 8 bases from V and 5 bases from J, with 25 bases between. CDR3 length: 17 residues. Germline CDR1 and CDR2: SGHTA and FQGNSA. This CDR3 reads CASGRNRRVDLHNEQFF. CDR3 sequence (DNA): TGTGCCAGCGGAAGGAACAGGCGGGTCGATCTACACAATGAGCAGTTCTTC.

This chain connects TRBV28 to TRBJ2-7; tentatively, D is TRBD1 (5 bases). The CDR3 runs to 14 residues. Germline values: CDR1 MDHEN, CDR2 SYDVKM. Trimming left V 2 bases short and J 5 bases short, with 13 bases between. Here the CDR3 DNA reads TGTGCCAGCAGTTTACATCCGTTGGGGCACGAGCAGTACTTC. Its protein product is CASSLHPLGHEQYF.

The chain uses TRBV18 and TRBJ2-7; D is perhaps TRBD1 or TRBD2 (5 bases each). The CDR3 runs 14 residues. Trimming shortened V by 2 bases and J by 3 bases, and 11 bases separated the two germline ends. Germline V gene data show CDR1 as KGHSH and CDR2 as LQKENI. The CDR3 reads CASSPKRGHYEQYF. CDR3 nucleotides: TGTGCCAGCTCACCAAAGAGGGGCCACTACGAGCAGTACTTC.

The chain carries TRBV11-2 and TRBJ1-4; D is undetermined. The CDR3 is 18 amino acids. V dropped 2 bases and J dropped 0 bases, with 16 bases sitting between them. Germline values: CDR1 SGHAT, CDR2 FQNNGV. This CDR3 is CASSLRPPGSATNEKLFF. The CDR3 DNA reads TGTGCCAGCAGCTTACGCCCCCCGGGGTCTGCAACTAATGAAAAACTGTTTTTT.

The chain combines TRBV27 with TRBJ2-3, with TRBD1 matching 8 bases. Germline V gene sequence: CDR1 MNHEY, CDR2 SMNVEV (reference sequence). V lost 3 bases and J lost 1; bases outside the gene matches: 12. CDR3 length: 18 residues. The CDR3 sequence: CASSFFTPGQGRTDTQYF. CDR3 DNA: TGTGCCAGCAGTTTCTTCACACCCGGACAGGGACGCACAGATACGCAGTATTTT.

The chain has TRBV5-1 and TRBJ2-7, with 10 bases fitting TRBD2. The CDR3 contains 17 residues. J gave up 2 bases and V 0 bases, and 8 bases lay outside the gene matches. The germline V gene encodes CDR1 SGHRS and CDR2 YFSETQ. CDR3 sequence (DNA): TGCGCCAGCAGCTTGGGACTAGCGGGCATGCGAACCTACGAGCAGTACTTC. This gives the protein CASSLGLAGMRTYEQYF.

The genes are TRBV18 and TRBJ1-5; 7 bases match TRBD1. The length of the CDR3 is 16 residues. Trimming took 4 bases from V and 5 from J; bases not matched to a gene: 11. Germline lookup yields CDR1 KGHSH and CDR2 LQKENI. CDR3 in DNA: TGTGCCAGCTCACACAGGGGTTTAGGGAACGATCAGCCCCAGCATTTT. Translation gives CASSHRGLGNDQPQHF.

This chain connects TRBV19 to TRBJ2-5; 8 bases are a match to TRBD1. The CDR3 covers 14 residues. V dropped 6 bases and J dropped 5; count of bases not matched to a gene: 8. CDR1 is LNHDA, CDR2 SQIVND, per germline (reference sequence). The CDR3 sequence is CASSVTGAEETQYF. CDR3 coding DNA: TGTGCCAGTAGCGTGACAGGGGCCGAGGAGACCCAGTACTTC.